This T cell receptor (beta chain) was sequenced in a study of blood T cell repertoires in COVID-19. Study as a whole: The study drew acute and convalescent COVID-19 samples from the United States, Italy and Spain. The cDNA or gDNA used as material had been derived from T cells, B-cell-depleted T cells, or PBMCs.

Authors' data handling: Amplifying reference gene primers gave estimates of nucleated cell counts. Clones were read by immunoSEQ multiplex PCR, and TCRdb kept only the in-frame ones, dropping some. The DNA was the basis for D and trimming; V, J and clone size are from that table. The sample lists fewer than 250,000 clones; roughly 80% were seen once. Germline CDR1 reads MNHEY; CDR2 reads SMNVEV (reference sequence). V was shortened by 3 bases and J by 0 bases, with 5 bases between the two germline ends. This CDR3 has 13 amino acids. This chain connects TRBV27 to TRBJ1-2; D unclear. The clonotype comes from a woman in her sixties with active or convalescent COVID-19. The sequenced material came from peripheral blood. In DNA, the CDR3 is TGTGCCAGCAGTTTGACTTCTAACTATGGCTACACCTTC. This gives the protein CASSLTSNYGYTF.